The 14 T cell receptor beta chains below come from one sample, sequenced in a study of vaccination and CD4 T cells after COVID-19. What these receptors recognize is not known. The Oncomine TCR Beta short-read assay was applied to DNA of cultured CD4+ T cells. One entry per CDR3 protein, called by TCRdb with MiXCR from the PCR reads. The data hold 20,000 or so distinct CDR3 sequences, with less than 55% observed a single time. Treatment here: roughly 10-day PBMC culture with coronavirus spike peptide pools or control peptides (ViraFEST assay). Input material: cultured CD4+ T cells from blood. These receptor sequences come from a human donor with COVID-19.

The rearrangement links TRBV6-2 or TRBV6-3 to TRBJ2-5; no definite D call. The CDR3 runs to 14 residues. The germline V gene encodes CDR1 MNHEY and CDR2 SVGEGT. Trimming took 0 bases from V and 2 from J, leaving 7 bases between them. The DNA of the CDR3 is TGTGCCAGCAGTTACTCAGGCTTACAAGAGACCCAGTACTTC. This translates into CASSYSGLQETQYF.

This clonotype has only a few counts. The chain links TRBV2 to TRBJ1-2; no definite D call. This CDR3 comprises 14 residues. V gave up 6 bases and J gave up 4 bases, with 15 bases separating them. Germline values: CDR1 SNHLY, CDR2 FYNNEI. The CDR3 DNA is TGTGCCAGCAGCCTTAGGACCTCCGGCTATGGCTACACCTTC. Translation: CASSLRTSGYGYTF.

This clonotype was seen a few times. The V gene is TRBV7-2, the J gene TRBJ2-3; no reliable D call. The CDR3 contains 15 residues. Trimming took 5 bases from V and 2 from J, leaving 14 bases between them. CDR1 is SGHTA, CDR2 FQGNSA, per germline. In nucleotides, the CDR3 is TGTGCCAGCAGCGTGACTGCGATCTTCACAGATACGCAGTATTTT. Translation gives CASSVTAIFTDTQYF.

This clonotype was seen a few times. The gene calls are TRBV7-2 and TRBJ1-2; D possibly corresponds to TRBD1 (5 bases). The germline V and J ends were trimmed by 4 bases and 2 bases, with 11 bases remaining between them. The CDR3 extends over 14 amino acids. Germline V gene sequence: CDR1 SGHTA, CDR2 FQGNSA. The CDR3 region is CASSSLRVNYGYTF. In DNA form, the CDR3 reads TGTGCCAGCAGCTCTCTCAGGGTAAACTATGGCTACACCTTC. The whole variable domain, remainder taken from reference TRBV7-2 and TRBJ1-2, is GAGVSQSPSNKVTEKGKDVELRCDPISGHTALYWYRQSLGQGLEFLIYFQGNSAPDKSGLPSDRFSAERTGGSVSTLTIQRTQQEDSAVYLCASSSLRVNYGYTFGSGTRLTVV.

The V gene is TRBV6-5, the J gene TRBJ1-5, with 9 nucleotides matching TRBD1. The CDR3 consists of 20 residues. Unmatched junction bases numbered 13, after V lost 1 base and J lost 0 bases. Germline CDR1 and CDR2: MNHEY and SVGAGI. The CDR3 sequence is CASSYFPPGQGRYSNQPQHF. CDR3 nucleotides: TGTGCCAGCAGTTACTTCCCGCCGGGACAGGGACGATATAGCAATCAGCCCCAGCATTTT.

This chain connects TRBV20-1 to TRBJ2-5; D is possibly TRBD2 (6 bases). The CDR3 covers 14 residues. The V gene lost 5 bases and the J gene lost 10 bases, with 23 bases spanning the gap. Germline loops: CDR1 DFQATT, CDR2 SNEGSKA (reference sequence). The DNA of the CDR3 is TGCAGTGCTCCCCGGGACTTACTAATCGGGGACCAGTACTTC. Its translation: CSAPRDLLIGDQYF.

The chain has TRBV5-1 and TRBJ2-5; either TRBD1 or TRBD2 may supply D (5 bases each). Germline V gene sequence: CDR1 SGHRS, CDR2 YFSETQ. The V gene lost 2 bases and the J gene lost 4 bases, with 18 bases spanning the gap. The CDR3 length is 16 residues. The CDR3 region is CASSLGTLARGETQYF. The CDR3, as DNA: TGCGCCAGCAGCTTAGGGACCCTCGCTCGTGGAGAGACCCAGTACTTC.

The chain is built from TRBV15 and TRBJ1-2, with TRBD1 matching 11 bases. The CDR3 consists of 16 residues. Germline loops: CDR1 LNHNV, CDR2 YYDKDF (reference sequence). The J segment lost 2 bases and the V segment lost 1 base, leaving 3 bases of the junction unmatched. CDR3 protein: CATSRGGTGGNYGYTF. CDR3 coding DNA: TGTGCCACCAGCAGAGGAGGGACAGGGGGGAACTATGGCTACACCTTC.

This clonotype was recorded a few times. The chain couples TRBV27 to TRBJ1-6; D call uncertain. The V gene lost 5 bases and the J gene lost 9 bases, with 14 bases spanning the gap. From germline, CDR1 is MNHEY and CDR2 SMNVEV (reference sequence). This CDR3 comprises 14 residues. CDR3 region: CASSPSAIVSPLHF. CDR3 nucleotides: TGTGCCAGCAGTCCCTCGGCCATTGTTTCACCCCTCCACTTT.

This clonotype was picked up a small number of times. The rearrangement joins TRBV20-1 to TRBJ2-3; D may be TRBD2 (7 bases). This CDR3 contains 16 residues. Per the germline V gene, CDR1 is DFQATT and CDR2 is SNEGSKA (reference sequence). The V end was cut by 0 bases, the J end by 8 bases, with 21 bases between. CDR3 region: CSARDSRGAPSGTQYF. The CDR3 nucleotides are TGCAGTGCTAGAGATTCCCGGGGGGCGCCTTCGGGTACGCAGTATTTT.

On this clonotype: An end of the junction differs from the germline gene, which may be a read error. The chain links TRBV2 to TRBJ2-2, with 8 bases fitting TRBD1. The germline gives CDR1 SNHLY, CDR2 FYNNEI. The CDR3 runs 14 residues. The chain's CDR3 is CAGSGWQGAGELFF. DNA of the CDR3: TGTGCCGGCAGTGGTTGGCAGGGGGCAGGGGAGCTGTTTTTT.

V gene TRBV7-2 combines with J gene TRBJ1-5; the D gene is possibly TRBD1 (6 bases). V dropped 4 bases and J dropped 5 bases, with 15 bases sitting between them. Germline CDR1 and CDR2: SGHTA and FQGNSA. This CDR3 has 15 residues. The CDR3 nucleotides are TGTGCCAGCAGCTCCGGGGGCAGAGGATATCAGCCCCAGCATTTT. It translates to CASSSGGRGYQPQHF.

Relative to its sample, this clonotype is medium-sized (0.01 to 0.1%). The chain uses TRBV7-2 and TRBJ2-7; possible D gene TRBD1, 6 bases. Trimming took off 5 bases at V and 4 bases at J, with 18 bases between the two ends. Germline CDR1 reads SGHTA; CDR2 reads FQGNSA. CDR3 size: 15 residues. The CDR3 sequence is CASSQRQDAWYEQYF. CDR3 DNA sequence: TGTGCCAGCAGCCAACGACAGGATGCGTGGTACGAGCAGTACTTC.

This clonotype was detected a few times. The chain has TRBV21-1 and TRBJ2-7; TRBD1 is taken as the D call from the table, unchecked against the DNA. TRBV21-1 is reported as a pseudogene. The CDR3 runs 13 residues. The CDR3 bases are TGTGCCAGCAGCAGGGACACCTCGTTTGAGCAGTACTTC. Its translation: CASSRDTSFEQYF.